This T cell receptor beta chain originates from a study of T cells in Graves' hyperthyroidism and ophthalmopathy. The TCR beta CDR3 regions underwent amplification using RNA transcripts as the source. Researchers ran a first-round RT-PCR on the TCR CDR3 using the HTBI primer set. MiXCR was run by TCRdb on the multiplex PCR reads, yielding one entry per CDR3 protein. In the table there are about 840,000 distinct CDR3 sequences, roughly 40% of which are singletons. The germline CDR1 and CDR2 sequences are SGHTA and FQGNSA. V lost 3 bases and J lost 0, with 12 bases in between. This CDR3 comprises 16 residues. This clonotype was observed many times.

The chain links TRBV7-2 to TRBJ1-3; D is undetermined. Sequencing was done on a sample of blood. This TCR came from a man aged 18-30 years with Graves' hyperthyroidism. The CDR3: CASSFSRTVSGNTIYF. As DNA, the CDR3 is TGTGCCAGCAGCTTCTCCCGGACGGTCTCTGGAAACACCATATATTTT.